This paragraph covers one T cell receptor beta chain sequence. Its antigen is not yet known. Base qualities are missing; no much larger clone stands one base away. Taken with the paper, the label for time point translates to: recipient sample about 28 days before transplant, after cytoreduction. Recipient blood was collected about 28 days before transplant and at days 30, 100 and 180 after transplant. Using Nuclei Lysis Solution, genomic DNA was extracted from unfractionated peripheral blood mononuclear cells that were either fresh or cryopreserved. The immunoSEQ assay, a bias-controlled multiplex PCR with V- and J-specific primers, was used to amplify TCR beta CDR3 regions from genomic DNA. A second PCR step added a proprietary barcode and Illumina adapter sequences to the CDR3 amplicons. CDR3 libraries were sequenced on an Illumina MiSeq instrument. The paper's processing steps were these. immunoSEQ Analyzer 3.0 was used for export and quality control, with R Bioconductor and Immunarch used for downstream analyses. Only productive rearrangements in the normalized downsampled data set went into calculating the repertoire metrics. Pathologically expanded clonotypes were defined as those larger than 5 templates in the normalized cohort. Repertoire diversity was measured with the Inverse Simpson Index. CMV-specificity analyses were carried out on the non-normalized data set to capture all clonotypes. TCRdb stores this immuneACCESS table with in-frame sequences only. Part of the clones is absent; in the studies checked, under half of the shortfall reflects unresolved V genes, and no reason is known for the rest. D and trimming come from the DNA, and the V and J calls and clone size come from that table. This sample holds fewer than 50,000 clones; about nine tenths were observed only once. Jointly, the top ten make up under 6.5% of the sample.

This sample was included in a study of T cell clonotyping in hematopoietic cell transplantation (dated by TCRdb to the early 2020s). Regarding the research as a whole: Pretransplant recipient samples were obtained after cytoreduction. Patient recruitment ran from 2015 to early 2017, and follow-up continued until late 2020 or death. A total of some 130 blood samples were gathered in the study from a few dozen consecutive transplant recipients along with their related donors.

The study at large found these results: After transplant, TCR diversity in recipients dropped, and pathologically expanded clonotypes increased progressively from day 30 to day 180. Recipient repertoires showed only a small fraction of overlap with donor repertoires, and over 95% appeared de novo at the given depth. Donor and pretransplant recipient Inverse Simpson Index values predicted broader posttransplant TCR repertoire diversity. The sample size was limited, and because cells were not sorted, the contributions of CD4 and CD8 repertoires could not be separated.

From the cysteine through the phenylalanine, the CDR3 covers 14 amino acids. Kept here is only the CDR3 DNA, which spans 42 bases and is read in frame from base 1. CDR1 and CDR2 are drawn from the germline V gene: SGHRS, YFSETQ. Trimming takes 2 bases from V and 5 bases from J, and the germline ends sit 12 bases apart. The source is a man in his fifties or sixties with biphenotypic leukemia. Some clones in this sample may be carry-over from other donors' samples. The sample consisted of peripheral blood mononuclear cells, taken before stem cell transplant. Here the chain combines TRBV5-1 and TRBJ2-3, with TRBD1 as a weak D call on 6 bases. In nucleotide form, the sequence is TGCGCCAGCAGCTTACAGGGTGTTGGAGATACGCAGTATTTT. Its amino acids are CASSLQGVGDTQYF.